The present TCR beta chain was sequenced within a study of control samples from healthy donors and cancer patients. Data came from immunoSEQ multiplex PCR; TCRdb stores just in-frame clones and leaves some out. This sample carries 110,000 to 150,000 clones, around 86% of them seen once, and the ten largest clones take around 4.7%. Germline V CDR1 and CDR2: LGHNA, YSLEER. The CDR3 extends over 15 amino acids. The V end lost 0 bases, the J end lost 0 bases, and 9 bases lay between the germline ends. Source material: blood. The source of this sequence is a young man in good health. V and J are TRBV4-3 and TRBJ2-7, with D unresolved. The CDR3 coding sequence is TGCGCCAGCAGCCAAGATTTAGGGAACTCCTACGAGCAGTACTTC. Translation gives CASSQDLGNSYEQYF.